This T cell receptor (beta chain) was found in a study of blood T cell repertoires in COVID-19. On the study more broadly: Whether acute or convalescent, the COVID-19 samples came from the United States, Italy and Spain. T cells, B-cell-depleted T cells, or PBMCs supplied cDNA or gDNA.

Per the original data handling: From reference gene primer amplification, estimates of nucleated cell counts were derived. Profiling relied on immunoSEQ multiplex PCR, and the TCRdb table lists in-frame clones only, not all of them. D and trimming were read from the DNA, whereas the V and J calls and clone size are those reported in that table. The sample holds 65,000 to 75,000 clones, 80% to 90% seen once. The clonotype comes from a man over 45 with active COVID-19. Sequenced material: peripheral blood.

The CDR3 here is CASGTGDRRQETQYF. The CDR3 DNA is TGTGCTAGTGGTACAGGGGACCGCCGGCAAGAGACCCAGTACTTC. The chain joins TRBV12-5 to TRBJ2-5; 7 bases line up with TRBD1. This CDR3 spans 15 amino acids. Germline CDR1 and CDR2: LGHNT and FRNRAP. V shed 5 bases and J 2 bases; nucleotides not matched to a gene: 8.